This T cell receptor (beta chain) originates from a study of T cells after yellow fever vaccination (dated by TCRdb to between 2017 and 2020). Looking at the study overall: The SMART-Seq v4 Ultra Low Input RNA kit was used to prepare libraries from fractions with low cell numbers. Blood samples were taken at several timepoints before and after primary and secondary immunization, and bulk PBMC replicates and cell subsets were isolated. Two healthy male donors, one aged 18 to 29 and one aged 30 to 39 years, were included in the cohort. To follow T-cell clones before and after both primary and booster YFV17D yellow fever vaccination, bulk TCR alpha and beta repertoires underwent longitudinal sequencing.

The data were produced on an Illumina NovaSeq 6000. Synthesis of TCR cDNA relied on 5'RACE template switching, a step that introduced a universal primer site along with unique molecular identifiers. Priming for cDNA synthesis came from both the TCR alpha and TCR beta constant segments. Library amplification involved two PCR steps, and the second step added sample barcodes and sequencing adapters. Libraries were sequenced on Illumina HiSeq 2500 (2x100 bp) or NovaSeq (2x150 bp). In the original analysis: Reads were demultiplexed and collapsed into UMI consensus sequences with MIGEC, and V(D)J alignment was performed with MiXCR. Vaccine-responding clonotypes were defined with edgeR using replicate PBMC samples, requiring FDR below 0.01 and a log2 fold change above 5 up to day 15. Bulk clonotypes were assigned CD4 or CD8 identity according to which sequenced CD4 or CD8 repertoire held them at higher abundance. TCRdb reprocessing: public reads trimmed at Q25 with fastp, clones called with MiXCR, in-frame beta chains kept. Duplicate CDR3 protein sequences are folded into a single record with the most common DNA and genes. What appears here as the V and J calls and clone size reflects TCRdb's work, not the paper's. The sample records about 260,000 distinct CDR3 sequences, roughly 5.2% of which are singletons. 3% to 4% of the sample lies in the top ten.

This clonotype was observed at least ten times. Its antigen is still unknown. Base qualities are missing; no much larger clone stands one base away. V gives up 4 bases and J gives up 4 bases, and the segment between their germline ends measures 20 bases. From cysteine to phenylalanine, the CDR3 is 16 amino acids long. CDR3 DNA is the only sequence kept; it has 48 bases, read in frame from the first base. The germline V gene (reference sequence) sets CDR1 to SGHKS and CDR2 to YYEKEE. On the study overall, not on this receptor specifically: A small share of clonotypes occurred in both CD4 and CD8 compartments, likely arising from convergent recombination. Because only two donors were included in the study, the extent to which the findings can be generalized is limited. Computational filtering was needed because FACS-sorted repertoires could contain abundant contaminating clonotypes from the bulk population. The secondary T-cell response was found to be weaker but faster than the primary response, with a peak reached on day 5 rather than on day 15. After the booster, most of the clones that had expanded following primary vaccination were detected again (96% of CD4 and 80% to 90% of CD8), which suggests that memory was broadly maintained.

Per the publication, the treatment or condition label means: live attenuated yellow fever vaccine strain. A standard Ficoll-Paque protocol was used to isolate PBMCs from peripheral blood. Dynabeads CD4 and CD8 positive selection kits were used to isolate the CD4 and CD8 T-cell fractions. TriZol was used to extract RNA from bulk PBMCs, from CD4 and CD8 fractions, and from dextramer-positive and dextramer-negative fractions. The clonotype originates from a man between 18 and 29 years old who received the YFV17D yellow fever vaccine. Specimen: CD4+ T cells sorted from PBMCs, collected on the day of the yellow fever booster vaccination. Recombination connected TRBV5-5 to TRBJ1-2; a weak D assignment points to TRBD1 (5 bases agree). CDR3 reads: CASSLNPDWGSYGYTF. The DNA sequence is TGTGCCAGCAGCCTAAACCCGGACTGGGGGAGCTATGGCTACACCTTC.